This T cell receptor beta chain is drawn from a study of shared clonotypes between healthy human individuals. Study as a whole: Per donor, CD8 memory used one plate, CD8 naive used two, CD4 memory used three and CD4 naive used three. The study, taken as a whole, reports: Rarefaction showed sorted-subset sequencing was incomplete despite large depth.

A remark on this clone: As yet, its antigen is unknown.

Deep-level assay runs were performed. In the sorted-subset replicate PCRs, approximately 200 ng DNA, around 30,000 T cell genomes, was used. The table came from immunoSEQ multiplex PCR; TCRdb's copy has only in-frame clones and leaves some out. The sample lists under 2.5 million clones, 80% to 95% occurring once. Germline CDR1 and CDR2: SNHLY and FYNNEI. J lost 0 bases, V lost 7 bases, and 6 bases had no gene match. This CDR3 has 15 residues. The sequence derives from a man aged 18 to 29 in good health. Some clones in this sample may be carry-over from other donors' samples. This chain uses TRBV2 with TRBJ2-3, with 8 bases identical to TRBD1. Material for sequencing was naive CD4+ T cells from PBMCs. Specified subset: CD45RA+ positively selected. CDR3 sequence: CASIGTGLSTDTQYF. The CDR3 bases are TGTGCCAGCATCGGGACAGGACTCAGCACAGATACGCAGTATTTT.